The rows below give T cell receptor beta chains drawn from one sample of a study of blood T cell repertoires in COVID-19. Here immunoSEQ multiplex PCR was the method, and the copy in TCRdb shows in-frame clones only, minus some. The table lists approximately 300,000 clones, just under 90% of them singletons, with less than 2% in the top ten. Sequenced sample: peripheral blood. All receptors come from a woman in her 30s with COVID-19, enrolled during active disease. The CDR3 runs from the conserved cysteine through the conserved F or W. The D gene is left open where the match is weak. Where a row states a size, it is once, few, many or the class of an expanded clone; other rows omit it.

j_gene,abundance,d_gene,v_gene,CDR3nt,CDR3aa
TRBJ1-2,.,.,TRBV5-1,TGCGCCAGCAGCTTGGGAGACAGAACCTATGGCTACACCTTC,CASSLGDRTYGYTF
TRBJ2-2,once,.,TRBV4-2,TGTGCCAGCAGCCAGGGACAAGCGCCGAACACCGGGGAGCTGTTTTTT,CASSQGQAPNTGELFF
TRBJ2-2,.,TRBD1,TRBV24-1,TGTGCCACCAGTGATTTGACAGGGGGCATCGACACCGGGGAGCTGTTTTTT,CATSDLTGGIDTGELFF
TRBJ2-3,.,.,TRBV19,TGTGCCAGTAGTACCGACAGCCGCCTCGTCTCAGATACGCAGTATTTT,CASSTDSRLVSDTQYF
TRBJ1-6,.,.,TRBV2,TGTGCCAGCAGTGAACAGGGTCCTAATTCACCCCTCCACTTT,CASSEQGPNSPLHF
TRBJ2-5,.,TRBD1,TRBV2,TGTGCCAGCAGGGCCCGGACAGGGGGAGAGACCCAGTACTTC,CASRARTGGETQYF
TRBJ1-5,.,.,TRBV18,TGTGCCAGCTCACCACTCGAGTTTCAGCCCCAGCATTTT,CASSPLEFQPQHF
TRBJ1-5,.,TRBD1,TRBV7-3,TGTGCCAGCAGCTTAATGCCTGGGACAGGACATAGCAATCAGCCCCAGCATTTT,CASSLMPGTGHSNQPQHF
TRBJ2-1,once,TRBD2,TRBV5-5,TGTGCCAGCAGCCCCCTGGGACTAGCGGGGGGCAATGAGCAGTTCTTC,CASSPLGLAGGNEQFF
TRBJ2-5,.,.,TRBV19,TGTGCCAGTAGTATACCTCGACAGGATCAAGAGACCCAGTACTTC,CASSIPRQDQETQYF
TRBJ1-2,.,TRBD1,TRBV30,TGTGCCTGGAGTGTACTTTTACAGGGGGATGGCTACACCTTC,CAWSVLLQGDGYTF
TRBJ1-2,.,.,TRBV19,TGTGCCAGTACCGACACAGGGTACGGCTATGGCTACACCTTC,CASTDTGYGYGYTF